This T cell receptor beta chain emerged from a study of identical twins. The study's findings and limits: Cross-sectional statistical analysis was relied on for the conclusions, without the same donors being followed.

Each CDR3 protein gets one entry after TCRdb re-called the 5' RACE reads with MiXCR. This table has around 280,000 distinct CDR3 sequences, more than 6.5% appearing once. This clonotype was recorded at least ten times. Its specificity is unknown. The CDR3 is 14 residues long. Germline V lookup: CDR1 SGHRS, CDR2 YFSETQ. Trimming took 0 bases from V and 5 from J, leaving 9 bases between them. The sample was also linked to a second study, of yellow fever vaccine responses in identical twins.

The clonotype was recovered from a woman aged 18-29 years in good health. The sample consisted of memory (CD45RO+) T cells sorted from blood. The chain combines TRBV5-1 with TRBJ2-1; D call uncertain. CDR3 nucleotide sequence: TGCGCCAGCAGCTTGGGAGAGGTGCACAATGAGCAGTTCTTC. Protein: CASSLGEVHNEQFF.